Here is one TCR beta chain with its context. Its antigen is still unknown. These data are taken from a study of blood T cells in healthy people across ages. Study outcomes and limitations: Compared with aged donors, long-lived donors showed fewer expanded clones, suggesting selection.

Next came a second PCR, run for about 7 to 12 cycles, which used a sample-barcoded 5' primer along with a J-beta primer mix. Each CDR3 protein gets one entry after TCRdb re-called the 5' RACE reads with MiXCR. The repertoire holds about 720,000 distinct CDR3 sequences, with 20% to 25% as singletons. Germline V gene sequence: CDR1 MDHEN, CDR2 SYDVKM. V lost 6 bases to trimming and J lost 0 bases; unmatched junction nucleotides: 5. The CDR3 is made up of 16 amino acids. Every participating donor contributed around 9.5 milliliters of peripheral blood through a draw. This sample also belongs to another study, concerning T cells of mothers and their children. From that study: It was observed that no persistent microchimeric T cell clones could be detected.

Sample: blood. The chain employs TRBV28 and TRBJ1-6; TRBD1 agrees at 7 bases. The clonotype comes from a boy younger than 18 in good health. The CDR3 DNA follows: TGTGCCAGCAGCTGGACAGGCAACTCCTATAATTCACCCCTCCACTTT. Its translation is CASSWTGNSYNSPLHF.